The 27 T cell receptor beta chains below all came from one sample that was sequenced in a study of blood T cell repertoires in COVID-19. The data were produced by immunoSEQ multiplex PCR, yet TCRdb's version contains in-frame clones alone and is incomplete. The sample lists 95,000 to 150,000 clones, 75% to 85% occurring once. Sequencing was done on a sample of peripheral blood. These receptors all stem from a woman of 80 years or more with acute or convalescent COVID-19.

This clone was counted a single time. Here the CDR3 DNA reads TGTGCCAGCGAAGTTAAAGCGGGAGTAAGAGAGCAGTACTTC. Protein: CASEVKAGVREQYF. V gene TRBV28 combines with J gene TRBJ2-7; 8 nucleotides line up with TRBD2. CDR3 length: 14 amino acids. J gave up 7 bases and V 8 bases, and 13 bases lay outside the gene matches. Per the germline V gene, CDR1 is MDHEN and CDR2 is SYDVKM.

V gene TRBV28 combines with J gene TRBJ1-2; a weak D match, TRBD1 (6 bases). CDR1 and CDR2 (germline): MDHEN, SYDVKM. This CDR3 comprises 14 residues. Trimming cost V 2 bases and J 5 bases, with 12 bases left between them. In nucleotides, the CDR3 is TGTGCCAGCAGTTTAGCCAGGGGAGAGTATGGCTACACCTTC. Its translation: CASSLARGEYGYTF.

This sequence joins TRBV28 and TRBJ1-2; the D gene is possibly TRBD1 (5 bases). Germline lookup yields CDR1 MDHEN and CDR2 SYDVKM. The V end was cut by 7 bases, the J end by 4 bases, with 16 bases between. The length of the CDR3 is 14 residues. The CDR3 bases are TGTGCCAGCACCCCGACCACGGGGGTCTATGGCTACACCTTC. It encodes CASTPTTGVYGYTF.

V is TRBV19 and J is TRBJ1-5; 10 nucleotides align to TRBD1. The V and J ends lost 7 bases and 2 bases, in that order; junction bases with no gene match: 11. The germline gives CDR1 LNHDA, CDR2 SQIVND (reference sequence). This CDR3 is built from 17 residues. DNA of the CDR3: TGTGCCAGTACCCGACGGGACAGGGGAATTCGCAATCAGCCCCAGCATTTT. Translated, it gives CASTRRDRGIRNQPQHF.

Here the CDR3 DNA reads TGTGCCAGCAGTTCTACGACAGGGTTTCAGCCCCAGCATTTT. This encodes CASSSTTGFQPQHF. V usage is TRBV6-5 and J usage is TRBJ1-5; 7 bases align to TRBD1. The junction had 6 bases not matched to a gene; V was cut back by 4 bases and J by 6 bases. The CDR3 length is 14 residues. Germline lookup yields CDR1 MNHEY and CDR2 SVGAGI.

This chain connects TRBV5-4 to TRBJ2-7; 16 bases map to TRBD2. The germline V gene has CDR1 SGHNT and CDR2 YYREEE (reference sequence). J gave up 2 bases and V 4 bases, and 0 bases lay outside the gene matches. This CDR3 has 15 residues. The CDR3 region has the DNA TGTGCCAGCAGCGGGACTAGCGGGGGGGCCTACGAGCAGTACTTC. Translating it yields CASSGTSGGAYEQYF. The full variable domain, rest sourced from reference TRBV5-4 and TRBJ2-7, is ETGVTQSPTHLIKTRGQQVTLRCSSQSGHNTVSWYQQALGQGPQFIFQYYREEENGRGNFPPRFSGLQFPNYSSELNVNALELDDSALYLCASSGTSGGAYEQYFGPGTRLTVT.

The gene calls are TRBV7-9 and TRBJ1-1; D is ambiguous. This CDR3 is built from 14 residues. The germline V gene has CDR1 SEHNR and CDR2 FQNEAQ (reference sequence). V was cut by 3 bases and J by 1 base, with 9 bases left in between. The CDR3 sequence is CASSLSAQNTEAFF. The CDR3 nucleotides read TGTGCCAGCAGCTTGAGCGCCCAGAACACTGAAGCTTTCTTT.

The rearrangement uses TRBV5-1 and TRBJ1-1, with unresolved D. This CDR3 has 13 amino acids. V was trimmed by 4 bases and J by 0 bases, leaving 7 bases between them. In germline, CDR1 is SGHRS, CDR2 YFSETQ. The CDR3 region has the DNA TGCGCCAGCAGCCTTAACATGAACACTGAAGCTTTCTTT. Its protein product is CASSLNMNTEAFF. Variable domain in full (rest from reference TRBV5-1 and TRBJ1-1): KAGVTQTPRYLIKTRGQQVTLSCSPISGHRSVSWYQQTPGQGLQFLFEYFSETQRNKGNFPGRFSGRQFSNSRSEMNVSTLELGDSALYLCASSLNMNTEAFFGQGTRLTVV.

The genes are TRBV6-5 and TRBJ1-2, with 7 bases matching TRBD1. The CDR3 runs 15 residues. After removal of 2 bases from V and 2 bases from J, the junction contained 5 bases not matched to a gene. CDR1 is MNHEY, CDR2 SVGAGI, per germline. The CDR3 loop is CASSYPGQSNYGYTF. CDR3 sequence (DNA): TGTGCCAGCAGTTACCCGGGACAGTCGAACTATGGCTACACCTTC.

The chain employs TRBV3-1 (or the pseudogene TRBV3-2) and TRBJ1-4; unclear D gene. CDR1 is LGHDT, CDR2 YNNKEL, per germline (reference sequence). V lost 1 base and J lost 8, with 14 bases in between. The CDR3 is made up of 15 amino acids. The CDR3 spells CASSQVAGNNEKLFF. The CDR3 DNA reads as TGTGCCAGCAGCCAAGTGGCCGGGAACAACGAAAAACTGTTTTTT.

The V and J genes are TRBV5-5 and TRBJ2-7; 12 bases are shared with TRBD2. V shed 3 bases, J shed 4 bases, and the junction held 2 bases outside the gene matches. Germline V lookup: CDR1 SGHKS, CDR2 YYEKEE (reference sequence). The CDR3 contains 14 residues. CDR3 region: CASSSGLAGYEQYF. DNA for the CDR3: TGTGCCAGCAGCTCAGGACTAGCGGGGTACGAGCAGTACTTC.

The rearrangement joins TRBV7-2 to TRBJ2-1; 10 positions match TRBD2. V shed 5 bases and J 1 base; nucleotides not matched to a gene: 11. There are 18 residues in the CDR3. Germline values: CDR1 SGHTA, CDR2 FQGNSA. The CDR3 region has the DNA TGTGCCAGCAGCCTGAGCCTTAGCGGGGGGTCGTCCTACAATGAGCAGTTCTTC. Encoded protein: CASSLSLSGGSSYNEQFF.

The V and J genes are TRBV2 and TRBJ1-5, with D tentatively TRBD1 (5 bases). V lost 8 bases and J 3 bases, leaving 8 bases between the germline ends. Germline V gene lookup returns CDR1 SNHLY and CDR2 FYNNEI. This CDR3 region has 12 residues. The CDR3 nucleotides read TGTGCCAGCCGGGGGTCCAATCAGCCCCAGCATTTT. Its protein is CASRGSNQPQHF.

The chain's CDR3 is CASSLVGLASEQYF. In DNA form, the CDR3 reads TGTGCCAGCAGCTTAGTAGGACTAGCATCCGAGCAGTACTTC. J is TRBJ2-7 and V is TRBV7-8; 8 nucleotides agree with TRBD2. This CDR3 has 14 residues. The germline V gene has CDR1 SGHVS and CDR2 FQNEAQ. Trimming took 1 base from V and 6 from J; bases not matched to a gene: 5.

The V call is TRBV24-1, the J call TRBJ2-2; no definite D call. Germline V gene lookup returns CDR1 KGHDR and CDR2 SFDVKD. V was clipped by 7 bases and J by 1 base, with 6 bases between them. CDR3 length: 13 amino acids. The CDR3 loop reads CATRRGNTGELFF. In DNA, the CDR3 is TGTGCCACCAGGAGAGGGAACACCGGGGAGCTGTTTTTT.

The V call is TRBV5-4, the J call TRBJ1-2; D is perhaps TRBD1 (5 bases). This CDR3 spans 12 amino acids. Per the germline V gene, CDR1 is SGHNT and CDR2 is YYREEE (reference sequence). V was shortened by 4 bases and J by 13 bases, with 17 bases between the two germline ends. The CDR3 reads CASSPDPGGGTF. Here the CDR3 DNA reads TGTGCCAGCAGCCCGGACCCCGGGGGGGGCACCTTC.

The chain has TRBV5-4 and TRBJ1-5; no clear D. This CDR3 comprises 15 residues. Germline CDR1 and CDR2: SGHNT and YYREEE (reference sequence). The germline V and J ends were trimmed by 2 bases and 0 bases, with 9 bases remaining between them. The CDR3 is CASSFGLDSNQPQHF. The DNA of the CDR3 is TGTGCCAGCAGCTTCGGTCTCGATAGCAATCAGCCCCAGCATTTT.

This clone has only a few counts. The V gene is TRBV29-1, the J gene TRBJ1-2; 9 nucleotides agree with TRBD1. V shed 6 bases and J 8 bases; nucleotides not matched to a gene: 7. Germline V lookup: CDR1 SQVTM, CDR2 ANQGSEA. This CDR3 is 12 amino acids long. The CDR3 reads CSVFTGGLGYTF. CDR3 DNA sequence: TGCAGCGTCTTCACAGGGGGCTTGGGCTACACCTTC.

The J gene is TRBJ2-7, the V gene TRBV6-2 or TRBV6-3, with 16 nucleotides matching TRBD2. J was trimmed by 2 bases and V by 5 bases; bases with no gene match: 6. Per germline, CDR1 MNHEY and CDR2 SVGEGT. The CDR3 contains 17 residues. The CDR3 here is CASSAGLAGGLTYEQYF. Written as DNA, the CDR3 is TGTGCCAGCAGTGCGGGACTAGCGGGGGGGCTTACCTACGAGCAGTACTTC.

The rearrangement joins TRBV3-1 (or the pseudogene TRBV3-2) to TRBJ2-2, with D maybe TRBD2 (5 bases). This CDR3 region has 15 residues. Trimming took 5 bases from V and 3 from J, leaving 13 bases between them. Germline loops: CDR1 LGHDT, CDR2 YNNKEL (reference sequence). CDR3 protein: CASSGWAEDTGELFF. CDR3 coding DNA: TGTGCCAGCAGCGGCTGGGCGGAGGACACCGGGGAGCTGTTTTTT.

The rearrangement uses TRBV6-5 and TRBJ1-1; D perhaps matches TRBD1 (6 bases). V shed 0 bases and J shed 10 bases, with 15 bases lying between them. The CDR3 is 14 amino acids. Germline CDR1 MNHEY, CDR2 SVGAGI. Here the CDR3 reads CASSYSSGGHVAFF. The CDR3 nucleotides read TGTGCCAGCAGTTACTCAAGTGGGGGACATGTAGCTTTCTTT.

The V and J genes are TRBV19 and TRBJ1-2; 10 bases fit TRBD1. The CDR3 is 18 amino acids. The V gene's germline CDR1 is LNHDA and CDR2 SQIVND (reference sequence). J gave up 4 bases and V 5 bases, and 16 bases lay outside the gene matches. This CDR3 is CASSPHTGTGVLGYGYTF. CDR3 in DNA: TGTGCCAGTAGTCCCCATACCGGGACAGGGGTTCTTGGCTATGGCTACACCTTC. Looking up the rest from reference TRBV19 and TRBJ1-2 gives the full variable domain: DGGITQSPKYLFRKEGQNVTLSCEQNLNHDAMYWYRQDPGQGLRLIYYSQIVNDFQKGDIAEGYSVSREKKESFPLTVTSAQKNPTAFYLCASSPHTGTGVLGYGYTFGSGTRLTVV.

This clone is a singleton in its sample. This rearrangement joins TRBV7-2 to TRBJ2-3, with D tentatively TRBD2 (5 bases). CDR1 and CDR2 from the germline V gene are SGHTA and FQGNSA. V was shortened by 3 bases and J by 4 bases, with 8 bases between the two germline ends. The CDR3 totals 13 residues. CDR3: CASSFPGADTQYF. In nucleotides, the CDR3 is TGTGCCAGCAGCTTTCCCGGGGCAGATACGCAGTATTTT.

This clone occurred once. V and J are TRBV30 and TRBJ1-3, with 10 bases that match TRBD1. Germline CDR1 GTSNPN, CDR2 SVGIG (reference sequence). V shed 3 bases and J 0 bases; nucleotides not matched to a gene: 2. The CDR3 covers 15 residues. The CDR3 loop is CAWSGQGGSGNTIYF. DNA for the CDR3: TGTGCCTGGAGCGGACAGGGGGGCTCTGGAAACACCATATATTTT. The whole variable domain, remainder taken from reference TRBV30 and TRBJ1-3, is SQTIHQWPATLVQPVGSPLSLECTVEGTSNPNLYWYRQAAGRGLQLLFYSVGIGQISSEVPQNLSASRPQDRQFILSSKKLLLSDSGFYLCAWSGQGGSGNTIYFGEGSWLTVV.

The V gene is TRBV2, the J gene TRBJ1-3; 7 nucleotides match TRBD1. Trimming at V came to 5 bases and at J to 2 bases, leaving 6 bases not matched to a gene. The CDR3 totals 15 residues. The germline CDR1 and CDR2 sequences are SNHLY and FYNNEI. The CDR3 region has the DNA TGTGCCAGCAGTCGAGCCGGGACAGCTGGAAACACCATATATTTT. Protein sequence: CASSRAGTAGNTIYF.

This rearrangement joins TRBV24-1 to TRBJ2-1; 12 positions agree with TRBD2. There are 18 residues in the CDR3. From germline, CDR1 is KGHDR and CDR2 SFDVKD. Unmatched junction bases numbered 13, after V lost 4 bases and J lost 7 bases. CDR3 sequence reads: CATSDSTSLAGGRNEQFF. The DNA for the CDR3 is TGTGCCACCAGTGACTCGACATCCCTAGCGGGGGGGCGTAATGAGCAGTTCTTC.

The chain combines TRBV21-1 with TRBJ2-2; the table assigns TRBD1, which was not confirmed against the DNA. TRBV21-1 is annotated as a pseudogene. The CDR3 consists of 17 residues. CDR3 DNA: TGTGCCAGCAGCAAAAGGGGACAGGGCCGGAACACCGGGGAGCTGTTTTTT. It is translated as CASSKRGQGRNTGELFF.